These T cell receptor beta chains were read from a single sample in a study of blood T cell repertoires in COVID-19. Data came from immunoSEQ multiplex PCR; TCRdb stores just in-frame clones and leaves some out. The sample holds a few hundred thousand clones, 85% to 90% seen once. Source material: PBMCs or T cells enriched from blood (not recorded which). These receptors were obtained from a woman under 30 with acute COVID-19. Each CDR3 is given with its conserved first and last residue. A D gene is named only where the DNA matches it firmly. Not every row has a clone size; where given, it reads once, few, many or a size class.

>TRBV25-1|NA|TRBJ1-2|few
TGTGCCAGCCATGTCCCGGGTGGCTACACCTTC
CASHVPGGYTF
>TRBV6-5|TRBD2|TRBJ2-3|NA
TGTGCCACCGCTAGCGGGGCTAGCACAGATACGCAGTATTTT
CATASGASTDTQYF
>TRBV19|TRBD1|TRBJ1-1|NA
TGTGCCAGTAGTATAGGGACAGGGTCAATGAACACTGAAGCTTTCTTT
CASSIGTGSMNTEAFF
>TRBV10-3|NA|TRBJ2-3|NA
TGTGCCATCAGTGAATTGCTAACAGATACGCAGTATTTT
CAISELLTDTQYF
>TRBV7-2|TRBD1|TRBJ1-5|NA
TGTGCCAGCAGCAAGTGGCCAGGGGGCAACCAGCCCCAGCATTTT
CASSKWPGGNQPQHF
>TRBV19|NA|TRBJ1-3|NA
TGTGCCAGTAGACCAGGGTTTTCTGGAAACACCATATATTTT
CASRPGFSGNTIYF
>TRBV2|NA|TRBJ2-1|NA
TGTGCCAGCAGTGAAAGAGCTAGCGTCTACAATGAGCAGTTCTTC
CASSERASVYNEQFF
>TRBV11-2|TRBD1|TRBJ1-1|NA
TGTGCCAGTGAACAGGGGGTTCTGACTGAAGCTTTCTTT
CASEQGVLTEAFF
>TRBV5-1|NA|TRBJ1-1|NA
TGCGCCAGCAGCTTGTTGGCGGAGATGAACACTGAAGCTTTCTTT
CASSLLAEMNTEAFF
>TRBV6-5|NA|TRBJ2-7|NA
TGTGCCAGCAAGAGGGGACACTTCTACGAGCAGTACTTC
CASKRGHFYEQYF
>TRBV6-6|TRBD1|TRBJ1-1|NA
TGTGCCAGCAGTTACTCCGACAGGGGTGAAGCTTTCTTT
CASSYSDRGEAFF
>TRBV5-6|NA|TRBJ2-6|NA
TGTGCCAGCAGCCCAGGCTACTCTGGGGCCAACGTCCTGACTTTC
CASSPGYSGANVLTF
>TRBV27|TRBD1|TRBJ2-7|NA
TGTGCCAGCAGCTCCGGACAGGTGGGATCCTACGAGCAGTACTTC
CASSSGQVGSYEQYF
>TRBV19|NA|TRBJ1-5|once
TGTGCCAGTAGTCTACGAGGGAGAGAGAGCAATCAGCCCCAGCATTTT
CASSLRGRESNQPQHF
>TRBV24-1|NA|TRBJ1-2|NA
TGTGCCACCAGTGACCGAAGACAGAACTTCGGCTACACCTTC
CATSDRRQNFGYTF
>TRBV19|TRBD1|TRBJ1-2|NA
TGTGCCAGTGGACCCGTGACAGGGGGTTCTGGCTACACCTTC
CASGPVTGGSGYTF
>TRBV24-1|NA|TRBJ2-1|once
TGTGCCACCGCCGATGAAGGGGAAGGTTTCTACAATGAGCAGTTCTTC
CATADEGEGFYNEQFF
>TRBV15|NA|TRBJ1-5|NA
TGTGCCACCGAAGCGGGATTTAACCAGCCCCAGCATTTT
CATEAGFNQPQHF
>TRBV6-1|NA|TRBJ1-2|NA
TGTGCCAGCAGTGAAAGAGAACGATATGGCTACACCTTC
CASSERERYGYTF
>TRBV4-1|NA|TRBJ1-5|NA
TGCGCCAGCAGCCAAGATTGGACAGACAATCAGCCCCAGCATTTT
CASSQDWTDNQPQHF